This is a list of T cell receptor beta chains from one sample in a study of blood T cell repertoires in COVID-19. Profiled with immunoSEQ multiplex PCR; TCRdb holds only in-frame clones, not every one. The sample has about 170,000 clones; around 86% are singletons. Sample: peripheral blood. Receptor source: a man aged 60 to 75 with COVID-19, enrolled during active disease. Both conserved end residues are part of each CDR3. A D gene is named only where the DNA matches it firmly.

CDR3aa,d_gene,v_gene
CASSSGVFQPQHF,NA,TRBV28
CASSEAGSLRGDTEAFF,NA,TRBV2
CASSKGWQGTQPYGYTF,NA,TRBV21-1
CANPGDRVNYGYTF,TRBD1,TRBV27
CASSYQGYGYTF,NA,TRBV6-2/TRBV6-3
CASSPQVPGSYGYTF,NA,TRBV28
CASSYQQGTNTEAFF,NA,TRBV6-6
CASSRDRHTEAFF,NA,TRBV5-4
CASSIAGINGYTF,NA,TRBV19
CASSFWTGMNTEAFF,TRBD1,TRBV7-2
CASSLTTGDNEQFF,NA,TRBV4-2
CASSWAGTATTNEKLFF,TRBD1,TRBV7-9
CASSRGTIAYEQYF,NA,TRBV3-1/TRBV3-2
CASSIVGGNNQPQHF,NA,TRBV19
CSVEGRPGELNTEAFF,NA,TRBV29-1
CASRLLAGIADTQYF,TRBD2,TRBV6-6
CASSFQGGTEAFF,NA,TRBV11-2
CASSGERQSNYGYTF,NA,TRBV7-3
CASSPGQGANQPQHF,TRBD1,TRBV7-9
CASSPPVAGSGTEAFF,NA,TRBV18
CATSDSRTGNTEAFF,TRBD1,TRBV24-1
CAAGVTNEKLFF,NA,TRBV2
CATSDSQYTEAFF,NA,TRBV24-1
CASSPDSTYEQYF,NA,TRBV18